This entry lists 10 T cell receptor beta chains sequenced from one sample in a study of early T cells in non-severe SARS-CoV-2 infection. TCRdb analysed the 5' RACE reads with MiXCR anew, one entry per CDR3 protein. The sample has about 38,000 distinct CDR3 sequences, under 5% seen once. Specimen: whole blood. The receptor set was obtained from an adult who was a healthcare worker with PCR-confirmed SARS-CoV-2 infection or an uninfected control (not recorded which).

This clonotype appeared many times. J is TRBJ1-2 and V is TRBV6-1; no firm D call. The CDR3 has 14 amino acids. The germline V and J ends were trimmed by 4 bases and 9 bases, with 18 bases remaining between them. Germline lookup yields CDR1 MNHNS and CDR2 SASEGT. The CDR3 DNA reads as TGTGCCAGCAGTGCAAACCCTAAAGACACGAGCTACACCTTC. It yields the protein CASSANPKDTSYTF.

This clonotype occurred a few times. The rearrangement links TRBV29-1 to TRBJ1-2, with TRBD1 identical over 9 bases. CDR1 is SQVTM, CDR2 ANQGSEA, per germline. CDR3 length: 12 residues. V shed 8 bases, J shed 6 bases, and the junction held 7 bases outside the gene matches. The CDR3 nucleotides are TGCAGCTCCCGACAGGGGGATGATGGCTACACCTTC. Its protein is CSSRQGDDGYTF. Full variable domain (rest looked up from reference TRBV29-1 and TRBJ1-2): SAVISQKPSRDICQRGTSLTIQCQVDSQVTMMFWYRQQPGQSLTLIATANQGSEATYESGFVIDKFPISRPNLTFSTLTVSNMSPEDSSIYLCSSRQGDDGYTFGSGTRLTVV.

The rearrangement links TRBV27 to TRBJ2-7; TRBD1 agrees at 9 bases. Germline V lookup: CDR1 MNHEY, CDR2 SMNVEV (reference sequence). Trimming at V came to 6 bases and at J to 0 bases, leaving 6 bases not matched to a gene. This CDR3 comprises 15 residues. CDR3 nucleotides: TGTGCCAGCAGCCCCGAGACAGGGGGCTCCTACGAGCAGTACTTC. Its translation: CASSPETGGSYEQYF.

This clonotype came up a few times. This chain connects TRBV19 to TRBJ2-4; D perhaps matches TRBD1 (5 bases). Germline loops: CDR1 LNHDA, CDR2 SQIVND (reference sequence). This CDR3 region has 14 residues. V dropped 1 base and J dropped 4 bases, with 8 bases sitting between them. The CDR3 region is CASSIGQGKNIQYF. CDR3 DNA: TGTGCCAGTAGTATAGGCCAGGGAAAAAACATTCAGTACTTC.

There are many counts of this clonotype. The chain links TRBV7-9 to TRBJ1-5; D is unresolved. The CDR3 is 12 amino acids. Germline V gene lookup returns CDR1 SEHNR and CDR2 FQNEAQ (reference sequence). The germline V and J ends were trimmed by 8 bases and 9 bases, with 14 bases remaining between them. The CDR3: CASGVMWGPQHF. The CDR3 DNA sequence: TGTGCCAGCGGCGTAATGTGGGGGCCCCAGCATTTT.

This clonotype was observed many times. The chain's CDR3 is CSARDRGPATEAFF. The CDR3 nucleotides read TGCAGTGCTAGAGACCGGGGCCCCGCCACTGAAGCTTTCTTT. This sequence joins TRBV20-1 and TRBJ1-1, with D possibly being TRBD1 (5 bases). V was shortened by 0 bases and J by 4 bases, with 12 bases between the two germline ends. The germline V gene encodes CDR1 DFQATT and CDR2 SNEGSKA (reference sequence). This CDR3 contains 14 residues.

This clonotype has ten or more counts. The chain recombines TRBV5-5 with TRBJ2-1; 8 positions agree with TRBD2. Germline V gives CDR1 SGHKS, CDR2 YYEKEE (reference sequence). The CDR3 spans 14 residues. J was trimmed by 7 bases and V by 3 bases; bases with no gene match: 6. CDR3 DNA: TGTGCCAGCAGCTCGCTAACTAGCGGAAATGAGCAGTTCTTC. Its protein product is CASSSLTSGNEQFF.

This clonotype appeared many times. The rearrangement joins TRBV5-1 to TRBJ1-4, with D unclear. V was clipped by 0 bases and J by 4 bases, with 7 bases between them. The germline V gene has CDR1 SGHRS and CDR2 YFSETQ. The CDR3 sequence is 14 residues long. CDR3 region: CASSLEGRNEKLFF. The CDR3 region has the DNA TGCGCCAGCAGCTTGGAAGGACGTAATGAAAAACTGTTTTTT.

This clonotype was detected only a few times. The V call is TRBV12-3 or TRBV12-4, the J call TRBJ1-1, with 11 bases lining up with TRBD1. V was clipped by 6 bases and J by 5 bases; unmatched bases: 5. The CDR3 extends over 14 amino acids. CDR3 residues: CASSWDRGKTEAFF. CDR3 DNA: TGTGCCAGCAGCTGGGACAGGGGGAAAACTGAAGCTTTCTTT.

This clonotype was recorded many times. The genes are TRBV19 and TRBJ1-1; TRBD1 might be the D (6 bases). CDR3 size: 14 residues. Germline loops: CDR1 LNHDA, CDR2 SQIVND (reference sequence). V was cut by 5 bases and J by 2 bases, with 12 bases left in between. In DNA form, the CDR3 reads TGTGCCAGTAGTCCACAGGGTTTCAACACTGAAGCTTTCTTT. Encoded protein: CASSPQGFNTEAFF. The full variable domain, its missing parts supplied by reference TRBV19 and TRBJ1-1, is DGGITQSPKYLFRKEGQNVTLSCEQNLNHDAMYWYRQDPGQGLRLIYYSQIVNDFQKGDIAEGYSVSREKKESFPLTVTSAQKNPTAFYLCASSPQGFNTEAFFGQGTRLTVV.